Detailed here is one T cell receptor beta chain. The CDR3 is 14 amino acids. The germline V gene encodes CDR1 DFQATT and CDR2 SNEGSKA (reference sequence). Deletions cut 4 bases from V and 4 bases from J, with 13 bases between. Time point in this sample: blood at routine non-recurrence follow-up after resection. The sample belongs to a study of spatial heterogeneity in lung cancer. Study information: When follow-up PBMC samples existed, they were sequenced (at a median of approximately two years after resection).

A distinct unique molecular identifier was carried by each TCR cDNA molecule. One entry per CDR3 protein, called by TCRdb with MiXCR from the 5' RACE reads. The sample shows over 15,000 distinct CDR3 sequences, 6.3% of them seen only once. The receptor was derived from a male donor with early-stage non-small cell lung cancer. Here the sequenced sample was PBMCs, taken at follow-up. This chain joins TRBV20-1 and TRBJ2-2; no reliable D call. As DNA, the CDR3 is TGCAGTGCTACAGGCGCTATACCCACCGGGGAGCTGTTTTTT. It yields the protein CSATGAIPTGELFF.